This T cell receptor beta chain was recorded in a study of OX40 agonist ivuxolimab in advanced cancers. Overall study findings and caveats: Some patients who did not respond also had low normalized T-cell clonal expansion.

Generated by immunoSEQ multiplex PCR, the TCRdb table keeps only in-frame clones and is missing some. The sample lists under 85,000 clones; around 85% were seen once. This clone occurred many times. Its antigen is currently unknown. The CDR3 has 14 residues. V was shortened by 2 bases and J by 0 bases, with 8 bases between the two germline ends. Germline assignment: CDR1 KGHSH and CDR2 LQKENI. The J gene is TRBJ2-7, the V gene TRBV18; D remains ambiguous. Sequencing was performed on CD4+ or CD8+ T cells sorted from blood, taken in a trial of the OX40 agonist ivuxolimab. The sequence came from an adult with an advanced solid tumor such as melanoma, head and neck, liver or kidney cancer. The CDR3 DNA reads TGTGCCAGCTCACCAGATGCAGTCTCCTACGAGCAGTACTTC. It encodes CASSPDAVSYEQYF. Supplemented by reference TRBV18 and TRBJ2-7, the full variable domain reads NAGVMQNPRHLVRRRGQEARLRCSPMKGHSHVYWYRQLPEEGLKFMVYLQKENIIDESGMPKERFSAEFPKEGPSILRIQQVVRGDSAAYFCASSPDAVSYEQYFGPGTRLTVT.